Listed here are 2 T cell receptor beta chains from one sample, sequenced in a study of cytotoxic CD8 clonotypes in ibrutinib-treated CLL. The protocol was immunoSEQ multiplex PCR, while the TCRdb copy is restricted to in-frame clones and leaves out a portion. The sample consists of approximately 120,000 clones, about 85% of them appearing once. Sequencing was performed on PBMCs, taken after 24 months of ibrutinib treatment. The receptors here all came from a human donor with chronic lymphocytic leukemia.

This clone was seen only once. CDR3 loop: CASSQLSETQYF. The CDR3, as DNA: TGTGCCAGCTCACAGTTATCAGAGACCCAGTACTTC. The rearrangement joins TRBV18 to TRBJ2-5; the D is unclear. Germline CDR1 KGHSH, CDR2 LQKENI. Trimming stripped 4 bases from V and 4 bases from J, with 7 bases between. The CDR3 runs to 12 residues.

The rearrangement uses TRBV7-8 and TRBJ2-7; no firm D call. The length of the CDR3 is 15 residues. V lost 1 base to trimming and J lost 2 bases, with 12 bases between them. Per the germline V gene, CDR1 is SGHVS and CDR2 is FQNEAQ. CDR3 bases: TGTGCCAGCAGCTTAGAGGTGGGCATCACCTACGAGCAGTACTTC. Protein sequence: CASSLEVGITYEQYF. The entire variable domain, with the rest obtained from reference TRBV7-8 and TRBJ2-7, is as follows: GAGVSQSPRYKVAKRGQDVALRCDPISGHVSLFWYQQALGQGPEFLTYFQNEAQLDKSGLPSDRFFAERPEGSVSTLKIQRTQQEDSAVYLCASSLEVGITYEQYFGPGTRLTVT.